These 6 T cell receptor beta chains were sequenced from one sample in a study of cytomegalovirus exposure and HLA in healthy donors. The study ran its PCR with 60 Vbeta and 13 Jbeta primers. TCRdb keeps only in-frame clones here, not all; method: immunoSEQ multiplex PCR. The table lists around 170,000 clones, approximately 84% of them singletons. The sample comprised PBMCs. The receptors shown here come from a man aged 50-60 years in good health and CMV-seronegative.

The chain employs TRBV30 and TRBJ1-5, with D unresolved. CDR3 length: 13 residues. V lost 1 base, J lost 1 base, and 5 bases lay in between. CDR1 and CDR2 from the germline V gene are GTSNPN and SVGIG (reference sequence). CDR3 amino acids: CAWSERSNQPQHF. Written as DNA, the CDR3 is TGTGCCTGGAGTGAGAGGAGCAATCAGCCCCAGCATTTT.

The chain joins TRBV7-9 to TRBJ1-5; 10 nucleotides align to TRBD1. With V trimmed by 5 bases and J by 3 bases, 4 bases remained unmatched. Germline V lookup: CDR1 SEHNR, CDR2 FQNEAQ (reference sequence). This CDR3 comprises 15 residues. The CDR3 is CASSPGTGVNQPQHF. CDR3 sequence (DNA): TGTGCCAGCAGCCCCGGGACAGGGGTCAATCAGCCCCAGCATTTT.

The V and J genes are TRBV7-9 and TRBJ2-1; D is uncertain. This CDR3 is built from 15 residues. With 4 bases removed from V and 7 bases from J, the gap between germline ends came to 17 bases. CDR1 is SEHNR and CDR2 is FQNEAQ in the germline V gene (reference sequence). CDR3 in amino acids: CASSSWKADGNEQFF. CDR3 DNA sequence: TGTGCCAGCAGCTCGTGGAAGGCCGACGGGAATGAGCAGTTCTTC.

This chain links TRBV18 with TRBJ2-7; 11 nucleotides match TRBD1. This CDR3 has 14 amino acids. Germline CDR1 KGHSH, CDR2 LQKENI. V dropped 4 bases and J dropped 4; count of bases not matched to a gene: 3. As DNA, the CDR3 is TGTGCCAGCTCACTGGGACAGGGGGTTTACGAGCAGTACTTC. This sequence encodes CASSLGQGVYEQYF.

This chain uses TRBV11-2 with TRBJ2-1, with a possible D match to TRBD1 (6 bases). The CDR3 is 14 amino acids. The germline CDR1 and CDR2 sequences are SGHAT and FQNNGV. Trimming pared 0 bases from V and 6 bases from J, leaving 9 bases between. The CDR3 reads CASSLDRRGNEQFF. In nucleotides, the CDR3 is TGTGCCAGCAGCTTAGATCGCAGGGGCAATGAGCAGTTCTTC.

The chain carries TRBV4-1 and TRBJ2-5; TRBD2 matches at 12 bases. The germline V gene has CDR1 MGHRA and CDR2 YSYEKL. Unmatched junction bases numbered 8, after V lost 2 bases and J lost 4 bases. The CDR3 has 17 residues. DNA for the CDR3: TGCGCCAGCAGCCAATCCCCTAGCGGGGGGGCCCCAGAGACCCAGTACTTC. This sequence encodes CASSQSPSGGAPETQYF.